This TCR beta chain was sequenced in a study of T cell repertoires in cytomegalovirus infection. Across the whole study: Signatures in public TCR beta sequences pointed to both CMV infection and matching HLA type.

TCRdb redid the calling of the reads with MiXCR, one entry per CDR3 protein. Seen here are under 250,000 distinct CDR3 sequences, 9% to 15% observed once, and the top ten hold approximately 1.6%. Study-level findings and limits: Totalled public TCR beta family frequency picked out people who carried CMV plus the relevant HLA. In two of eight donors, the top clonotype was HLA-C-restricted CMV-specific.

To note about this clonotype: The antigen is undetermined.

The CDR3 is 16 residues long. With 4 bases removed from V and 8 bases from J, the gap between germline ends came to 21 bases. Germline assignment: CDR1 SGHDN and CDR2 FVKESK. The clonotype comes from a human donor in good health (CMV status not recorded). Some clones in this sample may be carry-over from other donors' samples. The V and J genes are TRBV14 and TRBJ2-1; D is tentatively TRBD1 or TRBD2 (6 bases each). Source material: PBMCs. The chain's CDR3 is CASSLGGPSLGYEQFF. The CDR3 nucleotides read TGTGCCAGCAGCCTGGGGGGCCCCTCCCTTGGGTATGAGCAGTTCTTC.